Shown below are 9 T cell receptor beta chains from a single sample sequenced in a study of blood T cell repertoires in COVID-19. Clones were sequenced by immunoSEQ multiplex PCR, and TCRdb holds only the in-frame ones, with some missing. The profile shows a few hundred thousand clones, around 86% of them singletons. Sequencing used peripheral blood. These TCRs come from a woman between 70 and 85 years old with COVID-19, enrolled during active disease.

This chain joins TRBV10-3 and TRBJ2-3; D is ambiguous. Germline CDR1 ENHRY, CDR2 SYGVKD. The germline V and J ends were trimmed by 0 bases and 2 bases, with 18 bases remaining between them. The length of the CDR3 is 18 residues. The CDR3 loop reads CAISESGLSLADTDTQYF. The CDR3, as DNA: TGTGCCATCAGTGAGTCCGGCTTGAGTCTGGCGGACACAGATACGCAGTATTTT.

The chain employs TRBV27 and TRBJ2-3; 8 nucleotides line up with TRBD1. Trimming took 4 bases from V and 2 from J; bases not matched to a gene: 5. The CDR3 has 15 amino acids. The germline gives CDR1 MNHEY, CDR2 SMNVEV (reference sequence). The CDR3 is CASSYRDRFTDTQYF. CDR3 coding DNA: TGTGCCAGCAGTTACCGGGACAGGTTCACAGATACGCAGTATTTT.

CDR3 sequence (DNA): TGTGCCACTAATAGCGGGAGGGTATCTAGCACAGATACGCAGTATTTT. This sequence encodes CATNSGRVSSTDTQYF. V usage is TRBV27 and J usage is TRBJ2-3; TRBD2 matches at 11 bases. V gave up 10 bases and J gave up 0 bases; unmatched junction bases: 9. CDR3 length equals 16 residues. The germline CDR1 and CDR2 sequences are MNHEY and SMNVEV (reference sequence).

The chain is built from TRBV28 and TRBJ1-1; D is unresolved. The CDR3 sequence is 12 residues long. Looked up from germline, CDR1 is MDHEN and CDR2 is SYDVKM. V dropped 7 bases and J dropped 0 bases, with 6 bases sitting between them. The CDR3 DNA reads TGTGCCAGCAAACTCCTGAACACTGAAGCTTTCTTT. Amino acids: CASKLLNTEAFF.

This clone was recorded once. The V gene is TRBV2, the J gene TRBJ2-1; D uncertain. The germline V gene has CDR1 SNHLY and CDR2 FYNNEI. Trimming took 6 bases from V and 6 from J, leaving 9 bases between them. The CDR3 contains 12 residues. CDR3 region: CASRASGNEQFF. The DNA for the CDR3 is TGTGCCAGCAGGGCTAGTGGCAATGAGCAGTTCTTC.

The chain is built from TRBV6-5 and TRBJ1-1; D is possibly TRBD1 (5 bases). CDR3 length: 15 residues. Trimming stripped 6 bases from V and 1 base from J, with 15 bases between. Germline CDR1 MNHEY, CDR2 SVGAGI. CDR3 sequence reads: CASRPGGKGNTEAFF. As DNA, the CDR3 is TGTGCCAGCAGGCCTGGGGGGAAGGGGAACACTGAAGCTTTCTTT.

J is TRBJ2-7 and V is TRBV5-3; D gene ambiguous. TRBV5-3 is identified as an open reading frame with a role that is uncertain. The CDR3 consists of 14 residues. V shed 9 bases and J shed 5 bases, with 21 bases lying between them. The CDR3 region is CATYSRVSPHEQYF. In nucleotides, the CDR3 is TGTGCCACATACTCCCGGGTCTCCCCACACGAGCAGTACTTC.

The genes are TRBV5-8 and TRBJ2-5, with 7 bases identical to TRBD1. CDR1 SGHTS and CDR2 YDEGEE come from the germline V gene. This CDR3 has 15 amino acids. J lost 7 bases, V lost 4 bases, and 13 bases had no gene match. CDR3 coding DNA: TGTGCCAGCAGCCCCCGAGGACAGGCTCGAGGGACCCAGTACTTC. Protein product: CASSPRGQARGTQYF.

The chain is built from TRBV29-1 and TRBJ2-1, with 10 bases aligning to TRBD1. Germline CDR1 reads SQVTM; CDR2 reads ANQGSEA. This CDR3 is built from 13 residues. V lost 5 bases to trimming and J lost 8 bases; unmatched junction nucleotides: 6. DNA for the CDR3: TGCAGCGTTAGACAGGGGGCGTGGGATGAGCAGTTCTTC. Translating it yields CSVRQGAWDEQFF.